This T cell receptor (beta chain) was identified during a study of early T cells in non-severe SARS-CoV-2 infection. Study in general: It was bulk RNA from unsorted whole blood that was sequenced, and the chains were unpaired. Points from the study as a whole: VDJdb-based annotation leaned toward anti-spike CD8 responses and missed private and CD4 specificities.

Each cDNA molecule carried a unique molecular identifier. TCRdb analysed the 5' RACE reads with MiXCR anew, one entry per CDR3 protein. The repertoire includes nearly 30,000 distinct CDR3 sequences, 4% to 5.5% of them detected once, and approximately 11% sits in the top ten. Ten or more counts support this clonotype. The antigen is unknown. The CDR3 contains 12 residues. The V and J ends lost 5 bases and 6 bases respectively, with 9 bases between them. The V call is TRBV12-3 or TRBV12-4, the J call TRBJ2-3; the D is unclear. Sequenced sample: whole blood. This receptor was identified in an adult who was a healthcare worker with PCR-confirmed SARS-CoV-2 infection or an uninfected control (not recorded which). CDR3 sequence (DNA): TGTGCCAGCAGTCCCAAGCCCGATACGCAGTATTTT. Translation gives CASSPKPDTQYF.